This record covers a single T cell receptor beta chain. Its antigen is as yet unknown. The record originates from a study of OX40 agonist ivuxolimab in advanced cancers. V shed 0 bases, J shed 2 bases, and the junction held 8 bases outside the gene matches. The length of the CDR3 is 19 residues. The germline V gene has CDR1 SGHDN and CDR2 FVKESK. Generated by immunoSEQ multiplex PCR, the TCRdb table keeps only in-frame clones and is missing some. The table has approximately 48,000 clones, 87% seen once. Study conclusions and caveats: Clonal expansion from baseline to week 6 occurred in both CD4+ and CD8+ T cells. Specificity for antigen went undetermined in the expanded peripheral T cells.

This clonotype originated in an adult with an advanced solid tumor such as melanoma, head and neck, liver or kidney cancer. The chain uses TRBV14 and TRBJ2-5; 14 bases agree with TRBD2. The sample here was CD4+ or CD8+ T cells sorted from blood, taken in a trial of the OX40 agonist ivuxolimab. The CDR3 DNA reads as TGTGCCAGCAGCCAAGATACGGGACTAGCGGGAGAAAGGCAAGAGACCCAGTACTTC. The encoded protein is CASSQDTGLAGERQETQYF.